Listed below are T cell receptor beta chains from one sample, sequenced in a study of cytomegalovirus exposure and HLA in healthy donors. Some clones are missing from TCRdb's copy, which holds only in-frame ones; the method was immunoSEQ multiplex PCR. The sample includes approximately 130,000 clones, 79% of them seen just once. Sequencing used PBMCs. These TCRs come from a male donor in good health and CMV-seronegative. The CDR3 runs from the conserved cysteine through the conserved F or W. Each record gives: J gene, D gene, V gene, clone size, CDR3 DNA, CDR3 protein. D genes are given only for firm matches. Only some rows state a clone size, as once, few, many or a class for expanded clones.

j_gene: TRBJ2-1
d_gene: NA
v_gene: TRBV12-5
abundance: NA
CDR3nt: TGTGCTAGTGCCGAAGGACAGAGATGGAGCAATGAGCAGTTCTTC
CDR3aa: CASAEGQRWSNEQFF

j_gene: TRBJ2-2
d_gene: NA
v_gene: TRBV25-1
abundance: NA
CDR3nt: TGTGCCAGCAGTGAAAGGAGACAGATTACCGGGGAGCTGTTTTTT
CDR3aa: CASSERRQITGELFF

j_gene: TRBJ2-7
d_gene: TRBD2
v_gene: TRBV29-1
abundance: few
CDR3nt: TGCAGCGTTGAACTAGCGGGGGGCGGGTACGAGCAGTACTTC
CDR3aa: CSVELAGGGYEQYF

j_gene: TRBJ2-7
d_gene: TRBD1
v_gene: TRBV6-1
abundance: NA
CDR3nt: TGTGCCAGCAGTGCCCGACAGGGGGAAAGCGAGCAGTACTTC
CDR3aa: CASSARQGESEQYF

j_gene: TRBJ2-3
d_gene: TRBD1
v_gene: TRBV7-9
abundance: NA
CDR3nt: TGTGCCAGCAGCCCTCTACAGGGGAGCTCAGGTACGCAGTATTTT
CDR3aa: CASSPLQGSSGTQYF

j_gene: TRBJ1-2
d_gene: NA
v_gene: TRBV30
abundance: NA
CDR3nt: TGTGCCTGTGACGGGAGTTCTAACTATGGCTACACCTTC
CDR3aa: CACDGSSNYGYTF

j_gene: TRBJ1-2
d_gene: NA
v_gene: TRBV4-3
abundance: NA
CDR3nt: TGCGCCAGCAGCCAACCGGGGAACTATGGCTACACCTTC
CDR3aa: CASSQPGNYGYTF

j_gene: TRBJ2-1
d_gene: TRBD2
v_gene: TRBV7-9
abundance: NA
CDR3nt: TGTGCCAGCAGCCCCGGACTAGCGGGGGGCAATGAGCAGTTCTTC
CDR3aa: CASSPGLAGGNEQFF

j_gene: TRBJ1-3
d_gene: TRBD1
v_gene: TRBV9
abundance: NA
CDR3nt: TGTGCCAGCAGCGTAGGACAGGGTTTAAACACCATATATTTT
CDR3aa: CASSVGQGLNTIYF

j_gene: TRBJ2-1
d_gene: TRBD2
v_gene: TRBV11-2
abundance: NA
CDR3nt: TGTGCCAGCAGCTTCGAGGGGCGGGGGGTCTACAATGAGCAGTTCTTC
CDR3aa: CASSFEGRGVYNEQFF

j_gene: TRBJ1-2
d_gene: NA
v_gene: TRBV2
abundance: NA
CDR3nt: TGTGCCAGCAGACAGGACGCCGCGGTTGAGGGCTACACCTTC
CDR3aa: CASRQDAAVEGYTF

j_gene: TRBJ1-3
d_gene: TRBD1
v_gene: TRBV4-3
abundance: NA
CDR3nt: TGCGCCAGCAGCCAAGGGACAGGGAGGGGAAACACCATATATTTT
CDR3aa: CASSQGTGRGNTIYF

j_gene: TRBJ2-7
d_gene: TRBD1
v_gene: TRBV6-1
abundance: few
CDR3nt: TGTGCCAGCAGGCCCCGGACAGGGGTCAGCTACGAGCAGTACTTC
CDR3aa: CASRPRTGVSYEQYF

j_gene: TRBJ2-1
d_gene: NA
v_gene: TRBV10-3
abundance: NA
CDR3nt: TGTGCCATCAGTGGGAGCGGAAAGAGCTCCTACAATGAGCAGTTCTTC
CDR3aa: CAISGSGKSSYNEQFF

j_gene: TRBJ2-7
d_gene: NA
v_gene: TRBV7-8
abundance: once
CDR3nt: TGTGCCAGCGGAACCGCTCACGACTCGGGGCAGTACTTC
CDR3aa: CASGTAHDSGQYF

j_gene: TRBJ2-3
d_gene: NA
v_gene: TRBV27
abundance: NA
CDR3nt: TGTGCCAGCAGTTTACGACAGAGCACAGATACGCAGTATTTT
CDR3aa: CASSLRQSTDTQYF

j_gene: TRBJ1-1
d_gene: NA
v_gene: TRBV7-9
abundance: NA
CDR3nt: TGTGCCAGCAGCTTAGTAGAGAACACTGAAGCTTTCTTT
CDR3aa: CASSLVENTEAFF

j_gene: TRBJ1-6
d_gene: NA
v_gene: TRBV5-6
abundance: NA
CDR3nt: TGTGCCAGCAGCTTTCAGGGAAATTCACCCCTCCACTTT
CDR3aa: CASSFQGNSPLHF

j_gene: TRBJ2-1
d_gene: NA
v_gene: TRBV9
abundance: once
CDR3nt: TGTGCCAGCAGCGTAGGGGCGGGGACCAGCTACAATGAGCAGTTCTTC
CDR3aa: CASSVGAGTSYNEQFF

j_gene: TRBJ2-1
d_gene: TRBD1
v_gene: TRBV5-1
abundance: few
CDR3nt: TGCGCCAGCAGCTTGACAGGGGGTTACAATGAGCAGTTCTTC
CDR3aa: CASSLTGGYNEQFF

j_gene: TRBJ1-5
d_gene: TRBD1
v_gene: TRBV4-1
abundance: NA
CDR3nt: TGCGCCAGCAGACCCCGGGACAGGGATAATCAGCCCCAGCATTTT
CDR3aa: CASRPRDRDNQPQHF

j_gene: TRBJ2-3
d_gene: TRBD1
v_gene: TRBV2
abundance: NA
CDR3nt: TGTGCCAGCAGACTCAGGGGGCAGGCAGATACGCAGTATTTT
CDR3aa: CASRLRGQADTQYF

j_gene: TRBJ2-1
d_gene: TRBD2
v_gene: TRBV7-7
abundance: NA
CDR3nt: TGTGCTAGCAGCTTAGCGCTTAGCGGGCCTGAGAATGAGCAGTTCTTC
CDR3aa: CASSLALSGPENEQFF

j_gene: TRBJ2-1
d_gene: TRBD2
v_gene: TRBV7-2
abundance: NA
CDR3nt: TGTGCCAGCAGCAAAGGGACTAGTCGGGTGGGTGAGCAGTTCTTC
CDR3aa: CASSKGTSRVGEQFF

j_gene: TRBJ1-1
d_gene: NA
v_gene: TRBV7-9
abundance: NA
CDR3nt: TGTGCCAGCAGCTCCCCGGTTGCATATCTGAACACTGAAGCTTTCTTT
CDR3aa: CASSSPVAYLNTEAFF

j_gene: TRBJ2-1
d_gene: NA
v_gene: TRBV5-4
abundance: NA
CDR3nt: TGTGCCAGCAGCTTTGGACACTACAATGAGCAGTTCTTC
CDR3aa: CASSFGHYNEQFF

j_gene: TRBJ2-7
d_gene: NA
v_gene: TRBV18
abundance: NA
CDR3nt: TGTGCCAGCTCACCCCGGGGTCTTATCCAGTACTTC
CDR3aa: CASSPRGLIQYF

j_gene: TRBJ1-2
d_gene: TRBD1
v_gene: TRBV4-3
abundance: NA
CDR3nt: TGCGCCAGCAGCCAAGGGTTCGAGGGGGCGGGAAACTATGGCTACACCTTC
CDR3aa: CASSQGFEGAGNYGYTF

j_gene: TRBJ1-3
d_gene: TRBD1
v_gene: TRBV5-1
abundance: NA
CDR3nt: TGCGCCAGCAACTTCGGGACAGCAAGCTCTGGAAACACCATATATTTT
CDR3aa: CASNFGTASSGNTIYF